This TCR beta chain originates from a study of T-cell reconstitution after alpha-beta-depleted transplantation in children. Findings and limits, study-wide: One year after transplant, T-cell counts and diversity came mostly from newly produced T cells. By about two months after transplant, alpha-beta T cells reportedly arose from several hundred graft clones that had expanded. Surviving recipient T cells and thymic progenitors underlay high day-60 TCRbeta diversity in some patients.

V lost 5 bases and J lost 2, with 10 bases in between. Germline loops: CDR1 DFQATT, CDR2 SNEGSKA (reference sequence). This CDR3 is 14 amino acids long. Molecular barcoding with unique molecular identifiers was used for the TCRbeta library. One entry per CDR3 protein results from TCRdb running MiXCR on the PCR reads. The sample contains around 190,000 distinct CDR3 sequences, approximately 6.9% of which appear only once. This clonotype was seen at least ten times. Its target is not known. The rearrangement joins TRBV20-1 to TRBJ2-6, with D unresolved. The specimen comprised PBMCs, sampled before TCRalphabeta/CD19-depleted stem cell transplant. The receptor was isolated from a boy aged 2 to 9 with acute lymphoblastic leukemia, due to receive a stem cell transplant. This chain's CDR3 is CSAPGLAGANVLTF. The DNA of the CDR3 is TGCAGTGCTCCAGGTCTGGCTGGGGCCAACGTCCTGACTTTC.